The 27 T cell receptor beta chains given below trace back to one sample, sequenced in a study of response to subunit inactivated influenza vaccine. From the RT-PCR reads, TCRdb called clonotypes with MiXCR, one entry per CDR3 protein. The data contain hundreds of thousands of distinct CDR3 sequences, approximately 12% of them singletons. The source material was PBMCs from blood, sampled on the day of vaccination. These receptors were collected from a man in his fifties who received an inactivated influenza vaccine.

This clonotype was counted a few times. The V call is TRBV29-1, the J call TRBJ2-1, with no clear D. Germline V gives CDR1 SQVTM, CDR2 ANQGSEA. V lost 6 bases, J lost 6 bases, and 18 bases lay in between. The length of the CDR3 is 14 residues. CDR3 nucleotides: TGCAGCGTGGCCCGGCGCGGAGTACTCAATGAGCAGTTCTTC. Protein: CSVARRGVLNEQFF.

This clonotype was counted ten times or more. J is TRBJ2-3 and V is TRBV28; D may be TRBD1 (6 bases). Trimming took 4 bases from V and 2 from J, leaving 10 bases between them. CDR1 is MDHEN and CDR2 is SYDVKM in the germline V gene. This CDR3 is built from 14 residues. The CDR3 DNA is TGTGCCAGCAGTTCGGGACATTCCACAGATACGCAGTATTTT. Translating it yields CASSSGHSTDTQYF.

This clonotype occurred a few times. V usage is TRBV12-3 or TRBV12-4 and J usage is TRBJ2-5; 9 nucleotides line up with TRBD1. V lost 6 bases, J lost 2 bases, and 4 bases stayed unmatched. The CDR3 contains 14 residues. Here the CDR3 reads CASRLTGGQETQYF. CDR3 in DNA: TGTGCCAGCAGGTTGACAGGGGGGCAAGAGACCCAGTACTTC.

This clonotype was detected ten times or more. The chain recombines TRBV5-6 with TRBJ1-4; D gene ambiguous. The CDR3 sequence is 16 residues long. V dropped 3 bases and J dropped 3 bases, with 15 bases sitting between them. Germline V gene sequence: CDR1 SGHDT, CDR2 YYEEEE. The CDR3 bases are TGTGCCAGCAGCTGGCGTGGAGGTCGAGCTAATGAAAAACTGTTTTTT. This encodes CASSWRGGRANEKLFF.

This clonotype was counted many times. V usage is TRBV7-9 and J usage is TRBJ2-3, with a tentative D call TRBD2 (5 bases). Trimming left V 5 bases short and J 4 bases short, with 13 bases between. This CDR3 has 14 residues. CDR1 is SEHNR and CDR2 is FQNEAQ in the germline V gene (reference sequence). The CDR3 region is CASSPSLLADTQYF. CDR3 DNA: TGTGCCAGCAGCCCGAGTTTACTAGCAGATACGCAGTATTTT.

This clonotype was detected a few times. The J gene is TRBJ2-3, the V gene TRBV28; unclear D gene. The ends were cut back, 7 bases at V and 1 base at J, with 15 bases in the middle. There are 15 residues in the CDR3. The germline V gene encodes CDR1 MDHEN and CDR2 SYDVKM. The CDR3 protein is CASTLGVLRTDTQYF. For the CDR3, the DNA is TGTGCCAGCACCCTAGGAGTCTTACGCACAGATACGCAGTATTTT.

This chain links TRBV6-1 with TRBJ2-4; the D call may be TRBD1 or TRBD2 (5 bases each). This CDR3 has 17 amino acids. Germline values: CDR1 MNHNS, CDR2 SASEGT. The CDR3 loop reads CTRSPGPLKRAKNIQYF. The CDR3 DNA is TGTACCCGCAGCCCGGGACCCCTAAAACGGGCCAAAAACATTCAGTACTTC.

The chain links TRBV12-3 or TRBV12-4 to TRBJ2-1; the match to TRBD1 covers 7 bases. The CDR3 is 17 amino acids. The V and J ends lost 2 bases and 6 bases, in that order; junction bases with no gene match: 13. CDR3 sequence (DNA): TGTGCCAGCAGTTTAAGGTATAGAAGGGGGCACCCCAATGAGCAGTTCTTC. Translated, it gives CASSLRYRRGHPNEQFF.

The chain joins TRBV18 to TRBJ1-2, with D possibly matching TRBD1 (5 bases). Trimming left V 4 bases short and J 4 bases short, with 13 bases between. The germline gives CDR1 KGHSH, CDR2 LQKENI. The CDR3 contains 14 residues. CDR3 amino acids: CASSLNGGSYGYTF. CDR3 bases: TGTGCCAGCTCACTGAACGGGGGAAGCTATGGCTACACCTTC. The full variable domain, completed using reference TRBV18 and TRBJ1-2, is NAGVMQNPRHLVRRRGQEARLRCSPMKGHSHVYWYRQLPEEGLKFMVYLQKENIIDESGMPKERFSAEFPKEGPSILRIQQVVRGDSAAYFCASSLNGGSYGYTFGSGTRLTVV.

The chain links TRBV4-2 to TRBJ1-1; D possibly corresponds to TRBD1 (5 bases). The germline CDR1 and CDR2 sequences are LGHNA and YNFKEQ. V was shortened by 0 bases and J by 0 bases, with 8 bases between the two germline ends. This CDR3 is built from 15 residues. The DNA of the CDR3 is TGTGCCAGCAGCCAAGAAGGGGATATGAACACTGAAGCTTTCTTT. Translating it yields CASSQEGDMNTEAFF.

This clonotype came up a few times. This chain connects TRBV7-9 to TRBJ2-1; D gene ambiguous. V was pared by 6 bases and J by 3 bases, with 15 bases between. Germline values: CDR1 SEHNR, CDR2 FQNEAQ (reference sequence). CDR3 length: 15 residues. The CDR3 region is CASRTYTTRYNEQFF. For the CDR3, the DNA is TGTGCCAGCAGAACTTACACCACTCGCTACAATGAGCAGTTCTTC.

This clonotype was counted at least ten times. The chain carries TRBV24-1 and TRBJ2-2, with unresolved D. This CDR3 spans 11 amino acids. Looked up from germline, CDR1 is KGHDR and CDR2 is SFDVKD. V gave up 2 bases and J gave up 9 bases, with 3 bases separating them. DNA of the CDR3: TGTGCCACCAGTGATTCCTGGGAGCTGTTTTTT. Translating gives CATSDSWELFF.

The chain links TRBV12-3 or TRBV12-4 to TRBJ2-7, with TRBD1 matching over 11 bases. The ends lost 5 bases at V and 4 bases at J; junction bases unmatched: 4. The CDR3 is 14 amino acids. CDR3 region: CASSDGTGGYEQYF. In DNA form, the CDR3 reads TGTGCCAGCAGTGATGGGACAGGGGGATACGAGCAGTACTTC.

A word on this clonotype: This may stem from a read error, because a much larger clone lies one nucleotide away. The chain joins TRBV29-1 to TRBJ2-7; TRBD2 might be the D (6 bases). Germline V lookup: CDR1 SQVTM, CDR2 ANQGSEA. CDR3 size: 15 residues. The ends were cut back, 3 bases at V and 0 bases at J, with 15 bases in the middle. The CDR3 nucleotides are TGCAGCGTTGATGTTACCGGGACTGCCTCCTACGAGCAGTACTTC. This codes for CSVDVTGTASYEQYF.

The V call is TRBV10-3, the J call TRBJ2-7; TRBD2 matches 7 bases. V lost 2 bases and J lost 2; bases outside the gene matches: 6. The CDR3 is 15 residues long. The germline V gene encodes CDR1 ENHRY and CDR2 SYGVKD. CDR3 bases: TGTGCCATCAGTGAGCTAGGCGGGAGCCCCTACGAGCAGTACTTC. It codes for CAISELGGSPYEQYF.

Only a few counts were recorded for this clonotype. The V gene is TRBV13, the J gene TRBJ2-3; tentatively, D is TRBD2 (6 bases). V lost 4 bases, J lost 0 bases, and 11 bases lay in between. This CDR3 is 15 amino acids long. The germline CDR1 and CDR2 sequences are PRHDT and FYEKMQ (reference sequence). The CDR3: CASSSGLLSTDTQYF. The CDR3 DNA sequence: TGTGCCAGCAGCTCCGGACTACTTAGCACAGATACGCAGTATTTT. Full variable domain (rest looked up from reference TRBV13 and TRBJ2-3): AAGVIQSPRHLIKEKRETATLKCYPIPRHDTVYWYQQGPGQDPQFLISFYEKMQSDKGSIPDRFSAQQFSDYHSELNMSSLELGDSALYFCASSSGLLSTDTQYFGPGTRLTVL.

This clonotype was counted ten times or more. The chain employs TRBV6-5 and TRBJ2-6; no clear D gene. The CDR3 has 15 amino acids. Germline values: CDR1 MNHEY, CDR2 SVGAGI. Trimming removed 1 base at V and 0 bases at J, with 4 bases between. For the CDR3, the DNA is TGTGCCAGCAGTTACTATCTCTCTGGGGCCAACGTCCTGACTTTC. Protein sequence: CASSYYLSGANVLTF.

This clonotype was found many times. V is TRBV20-1 and J is TRBJ2-5, with D perhaps being TRBD1 or TRBD2 (5 bases each). From germline, CDR1 is DFQATT and CDR2 SNEGSKA (reference sequence). CDR3 length: 15 residues. V lost 6 bases, J lost 9 bases, and 26 bases lay in between. This CDR3 reads CSASETRAGHRSQYF. The CDR3 DNA follows: TGCAGTGCCTCTGAGACCAGGGCGGGCCATCGGTCCCAGTACTTC.

This clonotype has more than one count but fewer than ten. The chain couples TRBV4-3 to TRBJ1-4, with D possibly TRBD1 on 6 matching bases. CDR1 and CDR2 from the germline V gene are LGHNA and YSLEER. This CDR3 spans 15 amino acids. V was pared by 0 bases and J by 7 bases, with 12 bases between. CDR3 region: CASSQDYRAFEKLFF. CDR3 DNA: TGCGCCAGCAGCCAAGATTACAGGGCATTTGAAAAACTGTTTTTT.

This clonotype was picked up a small number of times. The DNA of the CDR3 is TGCAGTGCTAGTGGGGGACCGGGGGGCCTGACCGGGGAGCTGTTTTTT. Its protein product is CSASGGPGGLTGELFF. V usage is TRBV20-1 and J usage is TRBJ2-2, with a weak D call TRBD2 (7 bases). With 3 bases removed from V and 5 bases from J, the gap between germline ends came to 19 bases. Germline V gene data show CDR1 as DFQATT and CDR2 as SNEGSKA (reference sequence). The length of the CDR3 is 16 residues.

This chain links TRBV5-1 with TRBJ2-2; 11 bases map to TRBD2. The germline V gene has CDR1 SGHRS and CDR2 YFSETQ. J was trimmed by 8 bases and V by 4 bases; bases with no gene match: 13. CDR3 length equals 17 residues. Here the CDR3 reads CASSKTATSGETGELFF. DNA for the CDR3: TGCGCCAGCAGCAAGACTGCGACTAGCGGGGAAACGGGGGAGCTGTTTTTT.

This clonotype was picked up a small number of times. The chain employs TRBV7-2 and TRBJ2-2; the D is unclear. The CDR3 contains 14 residues. V shed 5 bases and J shed 8 bases, with 15 bases lying between them. CDR1 is SGHTA, CDR2 FQGNSA, per germline. CDR3 sequence (DNA): TGTGCCAGCAGCCCCCGGGCCCAACCTGGGGAGCTGTTTTTT. It encodes CASSPRAQPGELFF.

About this clonotype: The junction differs from germline at one of its ends, possibly a read error. The chain couples TRBV12-3 or TRBV12-4 to TRBJ1-6; a possible D gene is TRBD1 (6 bases). There are 19 residues in the CDR3. The CDR3 DNA reads TGTACCAGCAGTTTAGCCGGGGTTGGACAGTACGCTTATAATTCACCCCTCCACTTT. This sequence encodes CTSSLAGVGQYAYNSPLHF.

In this sample, this clonotype turned up many times. This chain uses TRBV28 with TRBJ2-1; 11 nucleotides line up with TRBD2. Germline trimming cut 2 bases from V and 8 bases from J; bases unmatched to any gene: 17. The CDR3 totals 19 residues. Germline V gene lookup returns CDR1 MDHEN and CDR2 SYDVKM. The CDR3 is CASSLVSLAGGVSEDEQFF. DNA of the CDR3: TGTGCCAGCAGTTTAGTTTCCTTAGCGGGGGGGGTGAGTGAGGATGAGCAGTTCTTC.

The chain has TRBV6-5 and TRBJ2-1; TRBD2 aligns across 7 bases. In germline, CDR1 is MNHEY, CDR2 SVGAGI. The CDR3 covers 17 residues. With 1 base clipped from V and 5 bases from J, the junction kept 11 bases outside the gene matches. CDR3 DNA: TGTGCCAGCAGTTACTTCCTTTCGGGGGGTGCGGACAATGAGCAGTTCTTC. It yields the protein CASSYFLSGGADNEQFF.

This clonotype was counted between two and nine times. This sequence joins TRBV30 and TRBJ2-1; 13 positions agree with TRBD2. V was pared by 0 bases and J by 8 bases, with 10 bases of the junction left unmatched. This CDR3 contains 17 residues. Germline V gene data show CDR1 as GTSNPN and CDR2 as SVGIG (reference sequence). The CDR3 DNA reads TGTGCCTGGAGTGTAGGGACTAGCGGGGCGGTCCGGGATGAGCAGTTCTTC. Its translation: CAWSVGTSGAVRDEQFF.

The table lists this clonotype with a few counts. V gene TRBV7-2 combines with J gene TRBJ2-2; D is tentatively TRBD1 or TRBD2 (5 bases each). This CDR3 is built from 13 residues. The V and J ends lost 7 bases and 6 bases respectively, with 12 bases between them. Germline values: CDR1 SGHTA, CDR2 FQGNSA. In DNA, the CDR3 is TGTGCCAGCAACCGGGGCAGAGCCGGGGAGCTGTTTTTT. Residues: CASNRGRAGELFF.